This T cell receptor beta chain is drawn from a study of blood T cell repertoires in COVID-19. Trimming removed 2 bases at V and 4 bases at J, with 17 bases between. The CDR3 loop spans 17 amino acids. CDR1 and CDR2 from the germline V gene are MDHEN and SYDVKM. TCRdb's table, derived via immunoSEQ multiplex PCR, lists solely in-frame clones and lacks some. The sample contains about 67,000 clones, around 87% of which appear only once. Sample: peripheral blood. The TCR originated in a man in his fifties with active COVID-19. This chain links TRBV28 with TRBJ1-4; D call uncertain. This CDR3 is CASSLPPQTEYNEKLFF. DNA for the CDR3: TGTGCCAGCAGTTTACCCCCCCAGACTGAGTATAATGAAAAACTGTTTTTT.